The 32 T cell receptor beta chains reported below all come from one sample, sequenced in a study of cytotoxic CD8 clonotypes in ibrutinib-treated CLL (dated by TCRdb to the early 2020s). To prepare the library, the immunoSEQ multiplex PCR assay was applied. The source is immuneACCESS, and TCRdb retained only in-frame sequences with V and J called. Part of the clones is not carried over; for the studies checked, unresolved V genes explain less than half of this, and the remainder is unexplained. This sample comprises around 160,000 clones, approximately 91% of them detected only once. More than 2.5% of the sample is taken by the ten largest. Per the publication, the time point label means: progressive disease on ibrutinib. This sample comprised PBMCs, obtained at disease progression, from a patient treated with ibrutinib. These receptors were taken from a human donor with chronic lymphocytic leukemia.

The V call is TRBV9, the J call TRBJ1-2; D not certain. CDR1 is SGDLS and CDR2 is YYNGEE in the germline V gene. V lost 4 bases, J lost 0 bases, and 13 bases lay in between. The CDR3 is 15 amino acids. This CDR3 reads CASSPSWPANYGYTF. The CDR3 DNA reads TGTGCCAGCAGCCCCTCCTGGCCTGCTAACTATGGCTACACCTTC.

The V gene is TRBV13, the J gene TRBJ1-2, with 8 bases that match TRBD1. J was trimmed by 3 bases and V by 5 bases; bases with no gene match: 5. The CDR3 runs 14 residues. Per the germline V gene, CDR1 is PRHDT and CDR2 is FYEKMQ (reference sequence). CDR3 amino acids: CASSAGTGYYGYTF. The CDR3 DNA is TGTGCCAGCAGCGCCGGGACAGGCTACTATGGCTACACCTTC.

This rearrangement joins TRBV6-1 to TRBJ1-1; D may be TRBD1 (5 bases). Germline V gene sequence: CDR1 MNHNS, CDR2 SASEGT. V was shortened by 7 bases and J by 1 base, with 16 bases between the two germline ends. There are 15 residues in the CDR3. The CDR3 reads CASTFRGGTNTEAFF. CDR3 nucleotides: TGTGCCAGCACCTTCCGGGGGGGGACGAACACTGAAGCTTTCTTT.

The rearrangement links TRBV7-2 to TRBJ2-7; TRBD1 might be the D (6 bases). This CDR3 is built from 14 residues. V was cut by 4 bases and J by 2 bases, with 12 bases left in between. Germline V gene lookup returns CDR1 SGHTA and CDR2 FQGNSA. The CDR3 region has the DNA TGTGCCAGCAGCTCCCGGACAGCGACCTACGAGCAGTACTTC. Its translation: CASSSRTATYEQYF.

The chain has TRBV19 and TRBJ2-3; D possibly corresponds to TRBD1 (6 bases). Germline CDR1 is LNHDA and CDR2 is SQIVND (reference sequence). The CDR3 is made up of 15 amino acids. V lost 6 bases and J lost 4, with 17 bases in between. In DNA, the CDR3 is TGTGCCAGTAGGCTCGATAGGGGGAGCCCAGATACGCAGTATTTT. It translates to CASRLDRGSPDTQYF.

The chain couples TRBV9 to TRBJ2-1; TRBD2 matches at 9 bases. CDR1 and CDR2 from the germline V gene are SGDLS and YYNGEE. J gave up 2 bases and V 0 bases, and 6 bases lay outside the gene matches. This CDR3 has 17 residues. The CDR3 is CASSVVAGGSPYNEQFF. The CDR3 nucleotides are TGTGCCAGCAGCGTAGTGGCGGGAGGGTCCCCCTACAATGAGCAGTTCTTC. Full variable domain (remainder filled in from reference TRBV9 and TRBJ2-1): DSGVTQTPKHLITATGQRVTLRCSPRSGDLSVYWYQQSLDQGLQFLIQYYNGEERAKGNILERFSAQQFPDLHSELNLSSLELGDSALYFCASSVVAGGSPYNEQFFGPGTRLTVL.

This chain joins TRBV5-1 and TRBJ2-1, with D hard to call. Per germline, CDR1 SGHRS and CDR2 YFSETQ. The CDR3 contains 12 residues. Trimming removed 1 base from V and 6 bases from J, with 5 bases in between. In nucleotides, the CDR3 is TGCGCCAGCAGCTTGCCTTTCAATGAGCAGTTCTTC. Protein: CASSLPFNEQFF. Using reference TRBV5-1 and TRBJ2-1 for the parts outside the CDR3, the full variable domain is KAGVTQTPRYLIKTRGQQVTLSCSPISGHRSVSWYQQTPGQGLQFLFEYFSETQRNKGNFPGRFSGRQFSNSRSEMNVSTLELGDSALYLCASSLPFNEQFFGPGTRLTVL.

The chain joins TRBV5-6 to TRBJ1-1, with 9 bases identical to TRBD1. The CDR3 totals 12 residues. Germline V lookup: CDR1 SGHDT, CDR2 YYEEEE. The ends lost 7 bases at V and 9 bases at J; junction bases unmatched: 7. The CDR3 region is CASEGQGGKAFF. CDR3 coding DNA: TGTGCCAGCGAGGGACAGGGTGGTAAAGCTTTCTTT.

This clone has only a few counts. The chain joins TRBV25-1 to TRBJ2-5, with D possibly being TRBD2 (7 bases). Germline V lookup: CDR1 MGHDK, CDR2 SYGVNS. V lost 3 bases, J lost 3 bases, and 17 bases lay in between. The CDR3 contains 16 residues. The CDR3 is CASSDPAGALKETQYF. Written as DNA, the CDR3 is TGTGCCAGCAGTGATCCCGCGGGGGCGCTTAAAGAGACCCAGTACTTC.

The chain combines TRBV6-5 with TRBJ1-4, with a weak D call TRBD1 (5 bases). The length of the CDR3 is 14 residues. Germline lookup yields CDR1 MNHEY and CDR2 SVGAGI. The germline V and J ends were trimmed by 4 bases and 7 bases, with 13 bases remaining between them. The CDR3 protein is CASSLQAGGEKLFF. The CDR3 region has the DNA TGTGCCAGCAGTTTACAGGCCGGGGGTGAAAAACTGTTTTTT.

The chain couples TRBV6-5 to TRBJ2-3; the D is unclear. Germline lookup yields CDR1 MNHEY and CDR2 SVGAGI. V shed 2 bases and J shed 2 bases, with 8 bases lying between them. The CDR3 sequence is 14 residues long. CDR3 DNA sequence: TGTGCCAGCAGTTACGGGCTAAACACAGATACGCAGTATTTT. Protein product: CASSYGLNTDTQYF.

The rearrangement links TRBV7-9 to TRBJ2-1, with D possibly being TRBD2 (5 bases). The CDR3 contains 15 residues. Germline CDR1 reads SEHNR; CDR2 reads FQNEAQ (reference sequence). V lost 0 bases and J 10 bases, leaving 16 bases between the germline ends. The CDR3 sequence: CASSLAGSGGGEQFF. The CDR3 coding sequence is TGTGCCAGCAGCTTAGCGGGTAGTGGAGGCGGGGAGCAGTTCTTC.

The chain is built from TRBV6-5 and TRBJ2-7; a possible D gene is TRBD1 (7 bases). The CDR3 covers 14 residues. Germline values: CDR1 MNHEY, CDR2 SVGAGI. Between the trimmed V and J ends, which lost 5 bases and 3 bases, there was a span of 14 bases. The CDR3 region has the DNA TGTGCCAGCAGTGGACAGGTGGGGGGCTACGAGCAGTACTTC. Translating gives CASSGQVGGYEQYF.

The chain links TRBV5-1 to TRBJ2-2, with 12 nucleotides matching TRBD2. This CDR3 region has 15 residues. J was trimmed by 5 bases and V by 4 bases; bases with no gene match: 3. In germline, CDR1 is SGHRS, CDR2 YFSETQ. CDR3 in amino acids: CASSILAGGTGELFF. The DNA for the CDR3 is TGCGCCAGCAGCATCCTAGCGGGAGGGACCGGGGAGCTGTTTTTT.

V is TRBV7-2 and J is TRBJ2-1, with D possibly matching TRBD1 (5 bases). Germline-derived CDR1 and CDR2 are SGHTA and FQGNSA. The CDR3 length is 16 residues. Trimming shortened V by 2 bases and J by 7 bases, and 18 bases separated the two germline ends. The DNA of the CDR3 is TGTGCCAGCAGCTTACAGTTTGGGCTAGGGGATAATGAGCAGTTCTTC. It encodes CASSLQFGLGDNEQFF. The full variable domain, its missing parts supplied by reference TRBV7-2 and TRBJ2-1, is GAGVSQSPSNKVTEKGKDVELRCDPISGHTALYWYRQSLGQGLEFLIYFQGNSAPDKSGLPSDRFSAERTGGSVSTLTIQRTQQEDSAVYLCASSLQFGLGDNEQFFGPGTRLTVL.

This clone came up once. This rearrangement joins TRBV7-9 to TRBJ2-3, with D maybe TRBD2 (6 bases). Germline lookup yields CDR1 SEHNR and CDR2 FQNEAQ (reference sequence). The V end lost 11 bases, the J end lost 0 bases, and 9 bases lay between the germline ends. The CDR3 totals 12 residues. This CDR3 reads CAGGSSTDTQYF. The CDR3, as DNA: TGTGCCGGGGGGTCTAGCACAGATACGCAGTATTTT.

The chain employs TRBV5-1 and TRBJ2-7, with D hard to call. In germline, CDR1 is SGHRS, CDR2 YFSETQ. This CDR3 spans 14 amino acids. V was shortened by 0 bases and J by 3 bases, with 10 bases between the two germline ends. The CDR3 bases are TGCGCCAGCAGCTTGGCTCTGCATTTCTACGAGCAGTACTTC. As protein: CASSLALHFYEQYF.

The V and J genes are TRBV19 and TRBJ1-2; no definite D call. The CDR3 has 13 residues. Germline loops: CDR1 LNHDA, CDR2 SQIVND (reference sequence). With 9 bases removed from V and 2 bases from J, the gap between germline ends came to 13 bases. CDR3 loop: CASRGGLNYGYTF. CDR3 coding DNA: TGTGCCAGCCGTGGAGGACTAAACTATGGCTACACCTTC. Looking up the rest from reference TRBV19 and TRBJ1-2 gives the full variable domain: DGGITQSPKYLFRKEGQNVTLSCEQNLNHDAMYWYRQDPGQGLRLIYYSQIVNDFQKGDIAEGYSVSREKKESFPLTVTSAQKNPTAFYLCASRGGLNYGYTFGSGTRLTVV.

The chain uses TRBV11-3 and TRBJ1-4, with D possibly TRBD1 on 5 matching bases. The CDR3 is made up of 16 amino acids. Germline V gives CDR1 SGHNT, CDR2 YENEEA. The V end lost 5 bases, the J end lost 8 bases, and 21 bases lay between the germline ends. This chain's CDR3 is CASSRFRAGRGEKLFF. The CDR3 DNA sequence: TGTGCCAGCAGCCGCTTCCGCGCAGGGCGAGGGGAAAAACTGTTTTTT.

V usage is TRBV19 and J usage is TRBJ1-1, with 9 bases fitting TRBD1. The CDR3 contains 15 residues. The trim removed 0 bases at V and 7 bases at J, leaving 6 bases unmatched. Germline-derived CDR1 and CDR2 are LNHDA and SQIVND (reference sequence). The CDR3 DNA sequence: TGTGCCAGTAGTATAGATCCTGGGACAGGGTATGAAGCTTTCTTT. Translation: CASSIDPGTGYEAFF.

The chain has TRBV18 and TRBJ2-6; D ambiguous. Germline CDR1 reads KGHSH; CDR2 reads LQKENI. Trimming shortened V by 3 bases and J by 0 bases, and 6 bases separated the two germline ends. The CDR3 is 15 amino acids. This chain's CDR3 is CASSPRTSGANVLTF. The CDR3 region has the DNA TGTGCCAGCTCACCGAGAACCTCTGGGGCCAACGTCCTGACTTTC. The variable domain in full, completed from reference TRBV18 and TRBJ2-6, reads NAGVMQNPRHLVRRRGQEARLRCSPMKGHSHVYWYRQLPEEGLKFMVYLQKENIIDESGMPKERFSAEFPKEGPSILRIQQVVRGDSAAYFCASSPRTSGANVLTFGAGSRLTVL.

J is TRBJ1-5 and V is TRBV28; 9 bases fit TRBD1. The V and J ends lost 5 bases and 2 bases, in that order; junction bases with no gene match: 10. Germline-derived CDR1 and CDR2 are MDHEN and SYDVKM. CDR3 size: 17 residues. The chain's CDR3 is CASSGTGRPGGNQPQHF. CDR3 DNA sequence: TGTGCCAGCAGTGGGACAGGGAGACCGGGTGGCAATCAGCCCCAGCATTTT. Based on the CDR3 plus reference TRBV28 and TRBJ1-5, the full variable domain is DVKVTQSSRYLVKRTGEKVFLECVQDMDHENMFWYRQDPGLGLRLIYFSYDVKMKEKGDIPEGYSVSREKKERFSLILESASTNQTSMYLCASSGTGRPGGNQPQHFGDGTRLSIL.

The rearrangement uses TRBV9 and TRBJ2-5; possible D gene TRBD1, 6 bases. In germline, CDR1 is SGDLS, CDR2 YYNGEE. V gave up 0 bases and J gave up 2 bases, with 14 bases separating them. The CDR3 sequence is 16 residues long. CDR3 region: CASSVDPRGGQETQYF. CDR3 coding DNA: TGTGCCAGCAGCGTAGATCCCAGAGGGGGACAAGAGACCCAGTACTTC.

The CDR3 nucleotides are TGTGCCAGTAGTGTTTCCAGGGGGAACACTGAAGCTTTCTTT. Encoded protein: CASSVSRGNTEAFF. This sequence joins TRBV19 and TRBJ1-1; possible D gene TRBD1, 6 bases. CDR1 is LNHDA and CDR2 is SQIVND in the germline V gene (reference sequence). The CDR3 is made up of 14 amino acids. Trimming cost V 5 bases and J 1 base, with 11 bases left between them.

This chain joins TRBV28 and TRBJ2-7, with 7 bases that match TRBD2. Germline V CDR1 and CDR2: MDHEN, SYDVKM. The V gene end was trimmed by 5 bases and the J gene end by 4 bases; junction bases not matched to a gene: 2. This CDR3 is 12 amino acids long. This CDR3 is CASSSGVYEQYF. CDR3 sequence (DNA): TGTGCCAGCAGTAGCGGGGTGTACGAGCAGTACTTC.

This chain connects TRBV13 to TRBJ2-5, with 7 bases lining up with TRBD2. The V segment lost 2 bases and the J segment 4 bases; nucleotides outside the gene matches: 13. Germline V gives CDR1 PRHDT, CDR2 FYEKMQ (reference sequence). The CDR3 is 17 amino acids. Here the CDR3 DNA reads TGTGCCAGCAGCTTATCTCGGCGGGAGCAAGTGGGAGAGACCCAGTACTTC. Its protein product is CASSLSRREQVGETQYF.

CDR3 protein: CASRTGSPSNYGYTF. For the CDR3, the DNA is TGTGCCAGCAGGACAGGGAGTCCCTCTAACTATGGCTACACCTTC. J is TRBJ1-2 and V is TRBV2; 7 nucleotides agree with TRBD1. J gave up 0 bases and V 6 bases, and 7 bases lay outside the gene matches. Germline assignment: CDR1 SNHLY and CDR2 FYNNEI. CDR3 length: 15 amino acids.

The V and J genes are TRBV7-3 and TRBJ2-5; TRBD2 agrees at 13 bases. CDR1 is SGHTA and CDR2 is FQGTGA in the germline V gene. The CDR3 contains 16 residues. With V trimmed by 2 bases and J by 4 bases, 4 bases remained unmatched. Here the CDR3 DNA reads TGTGCCAGCAGCTTAGGACTAGCGGGAGTAGGAGAGACCCAGTACTTC. Its protein is CASSLGLAGVGETQYF.

This chain joins TRBV6-1 and TRBJ1-5; weak D call: TRBD1 (5 bases). The CDR3 covers 20 residues. CDR1 is MNHNS, CDR2 SASEGT, per germline. Trimming took off 1 base at V and 4 bases at J, with 26 bases between the two ends. This chain's CDR3 is CASSEGRWGSPKSWNQPQHF. The CDR3 DNA reads as TGTGCCAGCAGTGAAGGGAGGTGGGGGAGCCCGAAATCATGGAATCAGCCCCAGCATTTT.

The chain uses TRBV7-9 and TRBJ1-2, with a tentative D call TRBD1 (6 bases). Germline values: CDR1 SEHNR, CDR2 FQNEAQ (reference sequence). This CDR3 has 16 amino acids. The V and J ends lost 5 bases and 3 bases respectively, with 19 bases between them. As DNA, the CDR3 is TGTGCCAGCAGCCCAAGGACAGATAGTTTATACTATGGCTACACCTTC. It yields the protein CASSPRTDSLYYGYTF.

The chain links TRBV10-3 to TRBJ1-3; D possibly corresponds to TRBD1 (5 bases). Germline CDR1 and CDR2: ENHRY and SYGVKD. Trimming pared 0 bases from V and 2 bases from J, leaving 17 bases between. The CDR3 covers 18 residues. The CDR3 loop is CAISESASGRGAGNTIYF. The DNA for the CDR3 is TGTGCCATCAGTGAGTCAGCTAGCGGTAGGGGAGCTGGAAACACCATATATTTT.

The V gene is TRBV9, the J gene TRBJ1-1; maybe TRBD1 (5 bases). V was shortened by 3 bases and J by 4 bases, with 22 bases between the two germline ends. CDR3 length equals 17 residues. The germline V gene encodes CDR1 SGDLS and CDR2 YYNGEE. The CDR3 DNA reads TGTGCCAGCAGCGGGCGTTTGTCGGCAGGGATAATCACTGAAGCTTTCTTT. Translated: CASSGRLSAGIITEAFF.